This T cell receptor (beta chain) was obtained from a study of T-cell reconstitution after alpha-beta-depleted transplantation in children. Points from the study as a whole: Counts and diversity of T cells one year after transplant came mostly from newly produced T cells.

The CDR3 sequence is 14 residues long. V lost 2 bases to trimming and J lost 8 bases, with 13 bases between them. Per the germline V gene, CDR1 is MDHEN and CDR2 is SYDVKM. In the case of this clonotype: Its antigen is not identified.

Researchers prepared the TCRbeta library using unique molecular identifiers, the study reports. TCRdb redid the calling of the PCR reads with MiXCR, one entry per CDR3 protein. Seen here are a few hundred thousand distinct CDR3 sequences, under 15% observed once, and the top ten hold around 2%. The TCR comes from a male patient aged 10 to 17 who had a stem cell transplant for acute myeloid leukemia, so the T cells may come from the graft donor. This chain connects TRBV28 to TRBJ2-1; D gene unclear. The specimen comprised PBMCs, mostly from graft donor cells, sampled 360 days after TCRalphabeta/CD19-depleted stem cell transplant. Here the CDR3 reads CASSLVGLPDEQFF. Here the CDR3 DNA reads TGTGCCAGCAGTTTAGTCGGCCTACCCGATGAGCAGTTCTTC. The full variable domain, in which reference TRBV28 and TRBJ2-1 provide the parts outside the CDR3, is DVKVTQSSRYLVKRTGEKVFLECVQDMDHENMFWYRQDPGLGLRLIYFSYDVKMKEKGDIPEGYSVSREKKERFSLILESASTNQTSMYLCASSLVGLPDEQFFGPGTRLTVL.